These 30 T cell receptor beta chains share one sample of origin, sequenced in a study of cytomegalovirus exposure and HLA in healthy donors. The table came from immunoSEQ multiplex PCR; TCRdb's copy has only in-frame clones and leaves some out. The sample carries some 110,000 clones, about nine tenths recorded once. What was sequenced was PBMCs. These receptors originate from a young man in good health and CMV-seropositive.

The CDR3 DNA is TGCGCCAGCAGATTGATACAGAACACTGAAGCTTTCTTT. This codes for CASRLIQNTEAFF. The V and J genes are TRBV5-1 and TRBJ1-1, with no clear D. V gave up 5 bases and J gave up 1 base, with 9 bases separating them. Germline assignment: CDR1 SGHRS and CDR2 YFSETQ. CDR3 length: 13 residues.

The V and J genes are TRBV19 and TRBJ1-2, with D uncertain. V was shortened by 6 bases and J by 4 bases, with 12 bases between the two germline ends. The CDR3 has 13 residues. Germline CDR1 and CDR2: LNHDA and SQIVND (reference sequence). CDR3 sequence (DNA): TGTGCCAGTAGGGGCACAACCGTCTATGGCTACACCTTC. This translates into CASRGTTVYGYTF.

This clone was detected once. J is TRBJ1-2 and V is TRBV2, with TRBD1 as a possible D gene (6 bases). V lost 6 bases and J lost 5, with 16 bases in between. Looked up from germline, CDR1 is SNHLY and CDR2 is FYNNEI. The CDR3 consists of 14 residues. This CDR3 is CASSAWTDQYGYTF. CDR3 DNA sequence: TGTGCCAGCAGCGCCTGGACAGACCAATATGGCTACACCTTC.

The chain's CDR3 is CASSLGTGSNYGYTF. As DNA, the CDR3 is TGTGCCAGCAGCTTAGGGACAGGGTCCAACTATGGCTACACCTTC. The rearrangement uses TRBV27 and TRBJ1-2; 9 bases align to TRBD1. Unmatched junction bases numbered 7, after V lost 6 bases and J lost 2 bases. The length of the CDR3 is 15 residues. Germline V CDR1 and CDR2: MNHEY, SMNVEV (reference sequence).

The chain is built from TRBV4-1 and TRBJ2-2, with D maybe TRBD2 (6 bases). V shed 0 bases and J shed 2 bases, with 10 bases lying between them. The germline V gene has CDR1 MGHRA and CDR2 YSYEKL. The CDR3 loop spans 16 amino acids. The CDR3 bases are TGCGCCAGCAGCCAAGATCCGGGACTTAACACCGGGGAGCTGTTTTTT. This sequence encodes CASSQDPGLNTGELFF.

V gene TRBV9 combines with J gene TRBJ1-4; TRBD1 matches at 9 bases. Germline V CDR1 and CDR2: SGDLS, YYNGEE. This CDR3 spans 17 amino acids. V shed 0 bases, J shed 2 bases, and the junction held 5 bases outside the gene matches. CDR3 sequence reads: CASSVGDRDWTNEKLFF. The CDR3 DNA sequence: TGTGCCAGCAGCGTAGGGGACAGGGATTGGACTAATGAAAAACTGTTTTTT.

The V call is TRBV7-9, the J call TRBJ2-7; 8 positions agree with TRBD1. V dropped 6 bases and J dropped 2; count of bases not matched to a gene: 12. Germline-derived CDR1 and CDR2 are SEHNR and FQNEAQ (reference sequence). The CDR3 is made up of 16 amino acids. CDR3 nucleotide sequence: TGTGCCAGCAGAGGCTTCGGGACAGGCCTTCCCTACGAGCAGTACTTC. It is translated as CASRGFGTGLPYEQYF.

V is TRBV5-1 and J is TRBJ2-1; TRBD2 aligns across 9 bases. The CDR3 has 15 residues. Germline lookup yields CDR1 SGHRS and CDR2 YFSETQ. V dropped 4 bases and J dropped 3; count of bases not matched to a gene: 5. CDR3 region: CASSSSGGLYNEQFF. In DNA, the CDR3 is TGCGCCAGCAGCAGTAGCGGGGGCCTCTACAATGAGCAGTTCTTC.

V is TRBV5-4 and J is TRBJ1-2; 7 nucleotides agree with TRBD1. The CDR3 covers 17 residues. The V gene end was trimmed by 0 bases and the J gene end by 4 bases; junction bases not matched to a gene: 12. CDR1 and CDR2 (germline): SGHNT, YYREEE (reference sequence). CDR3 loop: CASSLGTGGVRGYGYTF. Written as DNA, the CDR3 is TGTGCCAGCAGCTTGGGGACAGGAGGTGTTCGGGGCTATGGCTACACCTTC. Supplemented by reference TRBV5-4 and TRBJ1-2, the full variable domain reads ETGVTQSPTHLIKTRGQQVTLRCSSQSGHNTVSWYQQALGQGPQFIFQYYREEENGRGNFPPRFSGLQFPNYSSELNVNALELDDSALYLCASSLGTGGVRGYGYTFGSGTRLTVV.

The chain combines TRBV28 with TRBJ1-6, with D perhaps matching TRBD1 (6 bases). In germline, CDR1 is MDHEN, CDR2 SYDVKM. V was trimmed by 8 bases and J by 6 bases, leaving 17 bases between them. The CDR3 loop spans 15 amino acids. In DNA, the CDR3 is TGTGCCAGCGGGATGAAGGGGACACTTAATTCACCCCTCCACTTT. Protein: CASGMKGTLNSPLHF.

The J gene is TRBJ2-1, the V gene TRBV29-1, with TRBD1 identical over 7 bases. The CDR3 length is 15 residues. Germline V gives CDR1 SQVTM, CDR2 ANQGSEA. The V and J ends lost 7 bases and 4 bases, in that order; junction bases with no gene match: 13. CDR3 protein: CSANLPGQYYNEQFF. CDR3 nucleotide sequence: TGCAGCGCCAATCTCCCGGGACAGTATTACAATGAGCAGTTCTTC.

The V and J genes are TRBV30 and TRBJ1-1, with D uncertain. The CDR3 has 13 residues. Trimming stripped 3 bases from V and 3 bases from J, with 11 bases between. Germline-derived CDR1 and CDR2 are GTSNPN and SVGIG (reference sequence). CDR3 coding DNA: TGTGCCTGGAGGCGGGGATGGGACACTGAAGCTTTCTTT. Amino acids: CAWRRGWDTEAFF.

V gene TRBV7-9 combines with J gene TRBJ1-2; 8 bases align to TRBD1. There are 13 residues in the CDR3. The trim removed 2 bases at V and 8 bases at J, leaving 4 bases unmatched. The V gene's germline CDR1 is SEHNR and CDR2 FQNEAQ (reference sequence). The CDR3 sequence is CASSLFDRGGYTF. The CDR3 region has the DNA TGTGCCAGCAGCTTATTCGACAGGGGAGGCTACACCTTC.

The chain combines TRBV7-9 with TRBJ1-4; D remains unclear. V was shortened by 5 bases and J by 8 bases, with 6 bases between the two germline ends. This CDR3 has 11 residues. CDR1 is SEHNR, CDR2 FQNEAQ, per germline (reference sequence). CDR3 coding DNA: TGTGCCAGCAGCCTCAGGGAAAAACTGTTTTTT. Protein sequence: CASSLREKLFF.

CDR3: CASSIDRGYEQYF. The DNA for the CDR3 is TGTGCCAGCAGCATCGACAGGGGATACGAGCAGTACTTC. This chain connects TRBV7-7 to TRBJ2-7; 8 nucleotides line up with TRBD1. There are 13 residues in the CDR3. J was trimmed by 4 bases and V by 5 bases; bases with no gene match: 4. CDR1 is SSHAT, CDR2 FNYEAQ, per germline (reference sequence).

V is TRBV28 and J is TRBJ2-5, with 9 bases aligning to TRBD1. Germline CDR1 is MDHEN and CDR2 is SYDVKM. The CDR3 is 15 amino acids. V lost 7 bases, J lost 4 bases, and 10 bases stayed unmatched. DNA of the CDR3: TGTGCCAGCAACTCTCCACAGGGGGCGCGAGAGACCCAGTACTTC. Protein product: CASNSPQGARETQYF.

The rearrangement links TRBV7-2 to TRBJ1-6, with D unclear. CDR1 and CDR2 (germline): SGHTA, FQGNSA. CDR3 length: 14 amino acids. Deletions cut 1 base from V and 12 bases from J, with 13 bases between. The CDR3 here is CASSLGGHLRPLHF. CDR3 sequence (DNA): TGTGCCAGCAGCTTAGGAGGGCACTTAAGACCCCTCCACTTT.

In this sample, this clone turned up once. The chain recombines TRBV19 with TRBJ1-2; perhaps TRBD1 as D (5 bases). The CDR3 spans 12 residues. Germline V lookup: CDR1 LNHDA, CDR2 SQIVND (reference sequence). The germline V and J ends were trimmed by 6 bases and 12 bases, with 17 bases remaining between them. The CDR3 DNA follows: TGTGCCAGTAGCGACCGGCAGGGTCAGAACACCTTC. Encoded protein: CASSDRQGQNTF. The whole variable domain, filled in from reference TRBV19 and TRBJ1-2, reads DGGITQSPKYLFRKEGQNVTLSCEQNLNHDAMYWYRQDPGQGLRLIYYSQIVNDFQKGDIAEGYSVSREKKESFPLTVTSAQKNPTAFYLCASSDRQGQNTFGSGTRLTVV.

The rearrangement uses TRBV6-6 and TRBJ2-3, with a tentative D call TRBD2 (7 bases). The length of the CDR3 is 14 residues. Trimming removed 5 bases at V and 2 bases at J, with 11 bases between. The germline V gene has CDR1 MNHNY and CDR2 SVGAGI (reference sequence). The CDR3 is CASSRGADTDTQYF. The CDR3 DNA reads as TGTGCCAGCAGTCGGGGGGCCGACACAGATACGCAGTATTTT.

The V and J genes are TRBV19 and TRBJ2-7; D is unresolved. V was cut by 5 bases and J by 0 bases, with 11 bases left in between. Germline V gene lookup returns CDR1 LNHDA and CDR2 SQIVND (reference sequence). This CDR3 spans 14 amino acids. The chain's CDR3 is CASSLTPSSYEQYF. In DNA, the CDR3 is TGTGCCAGTAGTCTGACACCGAGCTCCTACGAGCAGTACTTC.

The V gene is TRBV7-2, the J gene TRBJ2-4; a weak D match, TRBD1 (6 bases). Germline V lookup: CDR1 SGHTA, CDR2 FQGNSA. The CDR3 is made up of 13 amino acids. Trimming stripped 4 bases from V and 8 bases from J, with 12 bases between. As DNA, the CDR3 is TGTGCCAGCAGCTCGGCCCCAGGGGACATTCAGTACTTC. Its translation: CASSSAPGDIQYF.

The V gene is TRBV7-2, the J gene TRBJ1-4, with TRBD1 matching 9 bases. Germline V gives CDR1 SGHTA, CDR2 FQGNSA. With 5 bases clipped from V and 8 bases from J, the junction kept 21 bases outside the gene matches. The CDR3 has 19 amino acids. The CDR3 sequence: CASSPKWTGEDPNGEKLFF. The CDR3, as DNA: TGTGCCAGCAGCCCGAAATGGACAGGGGAAGACCCGAATGGGGAAAAACTGTTTTTT. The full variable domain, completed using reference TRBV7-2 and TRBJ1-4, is GAGVSQSPSNKVTEKGKDVELRCDPISGHTALYWYRQSLGQGLEFLIYFQGNSAPDKSGLPSDRFSAERTGGSVSTLTIQRTQQEDSAVYLCASSPKWTGEDPNGEKLFFGSGTQLSVL.

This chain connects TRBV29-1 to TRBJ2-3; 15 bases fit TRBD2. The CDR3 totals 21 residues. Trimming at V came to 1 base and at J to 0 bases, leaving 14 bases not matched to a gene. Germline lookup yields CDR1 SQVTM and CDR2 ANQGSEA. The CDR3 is CSVEGIPGLAGGRHSTDTQYF. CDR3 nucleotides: TGCAGCGTTGAAGGGATCCCGGGACTAGCGGGGGGAAGACACAGCACAGATACGCAGTATTTT.

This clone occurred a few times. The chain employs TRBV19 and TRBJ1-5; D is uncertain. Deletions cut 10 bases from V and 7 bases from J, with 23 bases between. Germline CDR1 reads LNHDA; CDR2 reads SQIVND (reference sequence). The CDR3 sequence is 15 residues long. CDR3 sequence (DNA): TGTGCCACCTCTTTGAGGGAGACGGTTAGGCAGCCCCAGCATTTT. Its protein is CATSLRETVRQPQHF.

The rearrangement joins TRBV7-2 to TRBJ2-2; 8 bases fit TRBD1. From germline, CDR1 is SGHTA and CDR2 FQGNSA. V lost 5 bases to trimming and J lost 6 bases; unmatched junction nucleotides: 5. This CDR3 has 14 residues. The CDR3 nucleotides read TGTGCCAGCAGCCACACAGGGGGAGCCGGGGAGCTGTTTTTT. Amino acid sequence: CASSHTGGAGELFF.

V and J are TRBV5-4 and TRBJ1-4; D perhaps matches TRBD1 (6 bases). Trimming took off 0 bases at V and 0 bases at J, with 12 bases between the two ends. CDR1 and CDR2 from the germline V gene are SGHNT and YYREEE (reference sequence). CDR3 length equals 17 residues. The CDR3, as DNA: TGTGCCAGCAGCTTGGGCGCAGGGGCCGCAACTAATGAAAAACTGTTTTTT. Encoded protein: CASSLGAGAATNEKLFF.

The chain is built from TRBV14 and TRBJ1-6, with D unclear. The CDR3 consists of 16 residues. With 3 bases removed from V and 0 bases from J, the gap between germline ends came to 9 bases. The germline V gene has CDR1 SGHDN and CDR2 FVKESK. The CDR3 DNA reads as TGTGCCAGCAGCCACCTACGGAGCTCCTATAATTCACCCCTCCACTTT. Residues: CASSHLRSSYNSPLHF.

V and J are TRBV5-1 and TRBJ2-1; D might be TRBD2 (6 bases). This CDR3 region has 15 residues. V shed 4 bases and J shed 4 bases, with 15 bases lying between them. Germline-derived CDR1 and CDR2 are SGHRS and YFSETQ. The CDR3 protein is CASSLSIGGYNEQFF. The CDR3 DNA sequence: TGCGCCAGCAGCCTTTCCATCGGGGGTTACAATGAGCAGTTCTTC.

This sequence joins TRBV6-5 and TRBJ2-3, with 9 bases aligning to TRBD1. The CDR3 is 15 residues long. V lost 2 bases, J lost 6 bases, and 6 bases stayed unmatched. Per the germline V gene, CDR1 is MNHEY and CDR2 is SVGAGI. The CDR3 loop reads CASSYEDRGIDTQYF. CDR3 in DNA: TGTGCCAGCAGTTACGAAGACAGGGGGATTGATACGCAGTATTTT.

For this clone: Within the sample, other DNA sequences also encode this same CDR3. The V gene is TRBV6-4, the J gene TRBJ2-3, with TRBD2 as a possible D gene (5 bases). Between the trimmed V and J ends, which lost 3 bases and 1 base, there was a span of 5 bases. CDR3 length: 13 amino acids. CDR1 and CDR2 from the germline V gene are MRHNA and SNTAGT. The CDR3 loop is CASSEAGTDTQYF. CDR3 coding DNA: TGTGCCAGCAGTGAAGCGGGCACAGATACGCAGTATTTT.